Sequencing of this T cell receptor beta chain was carried out in a study of CD8 T cells in Susac syndrome. V shed 5 bases and J shed 3 bases, with 14 bases lying between them. The germline CDR1 and CDR2 sequences are SGHTA and FQGNSA. There are 14 residues in the CDR3. RNA in amounts of about 0.45 to 1 ug was reverse transcribed with random hexamers. TCRdb called the immunoSEQ multiplex PCR reads again in MiXCR, with one record for every CDR3 protein. Counted here are about 180,000 distinct CDR3 sequences, approximately 94% occurring once; the ten biggest clones make up roughly 0.095%. Negative isolation was used for CD8+ and CD4+ T cells, and FACS enrichment was applied to TEMRA cells.

V and J are TRBV7-2 and TRBJ2-7, with D perhaps TRBD1 (6 bases). The origin of this receptor is a human donor with multiple sclerosis. Material for sequencing was CD4+ T cells from PBMCs. CDR3 nucleotide sequence: TGTGCCAGCAGCAATAACAGGGTCAGCTACGAGCAGTACTTC. Amino acids: CASSNNRVSYEQYF.